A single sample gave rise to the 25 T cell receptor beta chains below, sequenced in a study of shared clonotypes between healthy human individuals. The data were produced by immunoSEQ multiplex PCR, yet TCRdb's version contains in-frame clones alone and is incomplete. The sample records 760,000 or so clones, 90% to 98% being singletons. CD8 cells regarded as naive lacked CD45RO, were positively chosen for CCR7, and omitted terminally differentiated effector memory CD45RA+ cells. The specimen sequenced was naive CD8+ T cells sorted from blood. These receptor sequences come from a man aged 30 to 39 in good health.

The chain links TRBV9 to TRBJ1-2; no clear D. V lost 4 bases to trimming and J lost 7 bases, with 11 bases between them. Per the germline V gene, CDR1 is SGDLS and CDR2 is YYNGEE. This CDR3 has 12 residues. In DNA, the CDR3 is TGTGCCAGCAGCATCCCAGAGCCTGGCTACACCTTC. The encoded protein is CASSIPEPGYTF.

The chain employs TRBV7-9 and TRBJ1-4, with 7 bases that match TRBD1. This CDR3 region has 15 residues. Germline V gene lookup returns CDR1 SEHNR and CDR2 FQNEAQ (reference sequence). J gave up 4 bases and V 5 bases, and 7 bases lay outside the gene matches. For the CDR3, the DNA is TGTGCCAGCAGCCCTCGGACAGGTAGTAATGAAAAACTGTTTTTT. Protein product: CASSPRTGSNEKLFF. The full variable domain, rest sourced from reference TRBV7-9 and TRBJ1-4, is DTGVSQNPRHKITKRGQNVTFRCDPISEHNRLYWYRQTLGQGPEFLTYFQNEAQLEKSRLLSDRFSAERPKGSFSTLEIQRTEQGDSAMYLCASSPRTGSNEKLFFGSGTQLSVL.

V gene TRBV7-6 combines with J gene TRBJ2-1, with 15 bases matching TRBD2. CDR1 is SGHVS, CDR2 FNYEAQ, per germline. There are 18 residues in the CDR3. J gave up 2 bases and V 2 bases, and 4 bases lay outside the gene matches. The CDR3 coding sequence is TGTGCCAGCAGCTTACCCGGGACTAGCGGGGGGACCTACAATGAGCAGTTCTTC. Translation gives CASSLPGTSGGTYNEQFF.

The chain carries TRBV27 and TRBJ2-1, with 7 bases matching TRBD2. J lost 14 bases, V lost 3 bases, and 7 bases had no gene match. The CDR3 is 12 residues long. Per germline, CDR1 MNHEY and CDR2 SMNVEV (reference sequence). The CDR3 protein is CASSLSSGREFF. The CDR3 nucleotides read TGTGCCAGCAGTTTGAGTAGCGGGCGGGAGTTCTTC.

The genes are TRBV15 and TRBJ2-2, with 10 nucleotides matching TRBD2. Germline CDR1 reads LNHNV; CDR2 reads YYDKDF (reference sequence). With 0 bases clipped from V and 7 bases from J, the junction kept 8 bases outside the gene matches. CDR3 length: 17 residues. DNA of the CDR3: TGTGCCACCAGCAGAGATAGGGCTAGCGGGAGTATCGGGGAGCTGTTTTTT. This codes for CATSRDRASGSIGELFF.

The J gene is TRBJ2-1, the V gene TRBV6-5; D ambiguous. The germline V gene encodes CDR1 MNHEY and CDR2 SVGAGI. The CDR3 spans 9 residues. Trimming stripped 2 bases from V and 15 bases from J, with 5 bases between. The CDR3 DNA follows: TGTGCCAGCAGTTACGTTCTGTTCTTC. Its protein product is CASSYVLFF.

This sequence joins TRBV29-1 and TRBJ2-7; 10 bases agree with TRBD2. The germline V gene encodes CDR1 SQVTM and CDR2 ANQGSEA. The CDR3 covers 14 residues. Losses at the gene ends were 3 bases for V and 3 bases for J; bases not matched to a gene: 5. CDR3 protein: CSVELQREGYEQYF. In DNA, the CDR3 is TGCAGCGTTGAGCTCCAGCGGGAGGGCTACGAGCAGTACTTC.

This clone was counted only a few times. The DNA for the CDR3 is TGTGCTAGTGGCAGGGGAGACACTGAAGCTTTCTTT. Protein sequence: CASGRGDTEAFF. The genes are TRBV12-5 and TRBJ1-1, with a tentative D call TRBD1 (6 bases). There are 12 residues in the CDR3. V lost 6 bases and J lost 3, with 8 bases in between. Germline CDR1 reads LGHNT; CDR2 reads FRNRAP.

As DNA, the CDR3 is TGTGCCAGCAGCTTAGCGGGGACAAACTATGGCTACACCTTC. Translated: CASSLAGTNYGYTF. The chain employs TRBV13 and TRBJ1-2; D is perhaps TRBD1 (6 bases). CDR1 and CDR2 from the germline V gene are PRHDT and FYEKMQ (reference sequence). The CDR3 loop spans 14 amino acids. The V end lost 1 base, the J end lost 2 bases, and 8 bases lay between the germline ends.

The CDR3 DNA follows: TGTGCCAGTAGTATACCTCCTAGCGGGGACACAGATACGCAGTATTTT. As protein: CASSIPPSGDTDTQYF. This chain joins TRBV19 and TRBJ2-3; 9 bases map to TRBD2. Germline lookup yields CDR1 LNHDA and CDR2 SQIVND (reference sequence). The CDR3 runs 16 residues. The V and J ends lost 2 bases and 2 bases, in that order; junction bases with no gene match: 5.

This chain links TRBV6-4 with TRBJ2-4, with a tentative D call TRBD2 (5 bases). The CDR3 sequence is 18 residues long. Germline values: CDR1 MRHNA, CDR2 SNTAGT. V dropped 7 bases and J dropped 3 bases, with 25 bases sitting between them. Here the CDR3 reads CASTNRELWAILKNIQYF. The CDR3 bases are TGTGCCAGCACCAACCGGGAACTATGGGCGATCCTCAAAAACATTCAGTACTTC.

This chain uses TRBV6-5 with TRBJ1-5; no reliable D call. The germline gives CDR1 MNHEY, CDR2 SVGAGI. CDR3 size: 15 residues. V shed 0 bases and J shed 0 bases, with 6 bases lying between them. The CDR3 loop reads CASSYSQYSNQPQHF. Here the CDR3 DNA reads TGTGCCAGCAGTTACTCACAGTATAGCAATCAGCCCCAGCATTTT.

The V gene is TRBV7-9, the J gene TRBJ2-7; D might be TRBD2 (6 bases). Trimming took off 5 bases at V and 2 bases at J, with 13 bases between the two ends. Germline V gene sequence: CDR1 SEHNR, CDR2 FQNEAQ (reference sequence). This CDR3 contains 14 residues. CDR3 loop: CASSPLRDPYEQYF. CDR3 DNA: TGTGCCAGCAGCCCCCTGCGGGACCCCTACGAGCAGTACTTC.

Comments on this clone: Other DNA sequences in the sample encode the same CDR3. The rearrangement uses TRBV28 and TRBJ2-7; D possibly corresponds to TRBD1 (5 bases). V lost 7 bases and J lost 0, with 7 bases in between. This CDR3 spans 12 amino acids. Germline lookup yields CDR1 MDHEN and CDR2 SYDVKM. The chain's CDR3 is CASTDSSYEQYF. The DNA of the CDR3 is TGTGCCAGCACTGACAGCTCCTACGAGCAGTACTTC.

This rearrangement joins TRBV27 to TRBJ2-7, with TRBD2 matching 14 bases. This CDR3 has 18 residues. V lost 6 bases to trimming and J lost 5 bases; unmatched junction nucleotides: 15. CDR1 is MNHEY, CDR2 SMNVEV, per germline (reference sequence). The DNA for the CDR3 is TGTGCCAGCAGCCCGGGGACTAGCGGGAGCATCCCCTCTCACGAGCAGTACTTC. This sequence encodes CASSPGTSGSIPSHEQYF.

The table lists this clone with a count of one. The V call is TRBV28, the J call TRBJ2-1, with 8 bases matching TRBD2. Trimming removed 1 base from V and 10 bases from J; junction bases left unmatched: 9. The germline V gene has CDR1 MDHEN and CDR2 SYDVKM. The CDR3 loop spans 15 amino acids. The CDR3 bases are TGTGCCAGCAGTTTATTGCGGGAGGTCGGATTGGAGCAGTTCTTC. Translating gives CASSLLREVGLEQFF. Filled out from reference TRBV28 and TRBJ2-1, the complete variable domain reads DVKVTQSSRYLVKRTGEKVFLECVQDMDHENMFWYRQDPGLGLRLIYFSYDVKMKEKGDIPEGYSVSREKKERFSLILESASTNQTSMYLCASSLLREVGLEQFFGPGTRLTVL.

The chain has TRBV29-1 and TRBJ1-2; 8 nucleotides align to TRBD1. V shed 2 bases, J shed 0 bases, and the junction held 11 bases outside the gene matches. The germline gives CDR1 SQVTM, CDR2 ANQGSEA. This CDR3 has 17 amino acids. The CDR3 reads CSVELVQGETPNYGYTF. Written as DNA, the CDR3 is TGCAGCGTTGAACTAGTACAGGGGGAGACTCCTAACTATGGCTACACCTTC.

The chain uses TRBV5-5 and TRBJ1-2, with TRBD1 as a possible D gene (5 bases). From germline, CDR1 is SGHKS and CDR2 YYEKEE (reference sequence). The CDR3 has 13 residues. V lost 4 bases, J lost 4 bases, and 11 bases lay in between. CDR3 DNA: TGTGCCAGCAGCAACGGACAAGTCTATGGCTACACCTTC. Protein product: CASSNGQVYGYTF.

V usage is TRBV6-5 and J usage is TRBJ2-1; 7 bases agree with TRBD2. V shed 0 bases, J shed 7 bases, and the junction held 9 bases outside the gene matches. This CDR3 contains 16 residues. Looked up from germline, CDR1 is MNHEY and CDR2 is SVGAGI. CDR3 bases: TGTGCCAGCAGTTACTCCGGGGGAGGGCCTAGTAATGAGCAGTTCTTC. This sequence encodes CASSYSGGGPSNEQFF.

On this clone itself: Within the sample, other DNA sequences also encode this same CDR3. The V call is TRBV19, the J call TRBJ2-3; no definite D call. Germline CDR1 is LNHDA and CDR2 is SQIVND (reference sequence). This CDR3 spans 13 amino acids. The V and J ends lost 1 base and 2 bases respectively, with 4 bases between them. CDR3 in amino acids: CASSIVVTDTQYF. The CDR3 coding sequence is TGTGCCAGTAGTATAGTGGTCACAGATACGCAGTATTTT.

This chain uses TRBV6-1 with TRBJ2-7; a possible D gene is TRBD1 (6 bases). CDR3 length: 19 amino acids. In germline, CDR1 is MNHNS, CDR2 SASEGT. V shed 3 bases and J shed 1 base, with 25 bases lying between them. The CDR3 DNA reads TGTGCCAGCAGTGAGCGGACGGCCAGTAGGGGGAGAATATCCTACGAGCAGTACTTC. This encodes CASSERTASRGRISYEQYF.

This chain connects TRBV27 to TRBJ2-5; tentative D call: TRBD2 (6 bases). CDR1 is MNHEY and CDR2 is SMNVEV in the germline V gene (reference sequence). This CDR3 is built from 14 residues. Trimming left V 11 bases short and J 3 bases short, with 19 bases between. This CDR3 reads CAAGTLDPKETQYF. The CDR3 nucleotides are TGTGCCGCCGGGACTCTTGATCCCAAAGAGACCCAGTACTTC.

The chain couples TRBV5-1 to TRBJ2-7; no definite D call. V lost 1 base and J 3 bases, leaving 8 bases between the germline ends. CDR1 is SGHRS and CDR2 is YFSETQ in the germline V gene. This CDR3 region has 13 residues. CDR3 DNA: TGCGCCAGCAGCTTGCGGACCAACTACGAGCAGTACTTC. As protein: CASSLRTNYEQYF.

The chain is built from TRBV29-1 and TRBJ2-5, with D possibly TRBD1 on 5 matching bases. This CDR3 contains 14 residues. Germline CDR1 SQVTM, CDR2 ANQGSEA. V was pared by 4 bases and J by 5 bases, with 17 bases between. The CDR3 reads CSVVPRAKGETQYF. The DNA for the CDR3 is TGCAGCGTTGTGCCTCGGGCAAAGGGGGAGACCCAGTACTTC.

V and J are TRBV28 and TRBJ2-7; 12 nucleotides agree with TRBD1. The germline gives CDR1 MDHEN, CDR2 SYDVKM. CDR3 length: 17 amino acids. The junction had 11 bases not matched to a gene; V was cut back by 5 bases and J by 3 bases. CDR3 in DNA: TGTGCCAGCAGTCTAGGGACAGGGGGCCCCCAACTCTACGAGCAGTACTTC. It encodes CASSLGTGGPQLYEQYF.